This T cell receptor (beta chain) appears in the sequencing data of a study of blood T cells in healthy people across ages. Findings and limits, study-wide: Donors of long life had a larger count of naive CD4+ cells and greater diversity than aged donors.

Germline V gene lookup returns CDR1 SGHVS and CDR2 FQNEAQ. With V trimmed by 5 bases and J by 3 bases, 8 bases remained unmatched. CDR3 length: 16 residues. Details on this clonotype: As yet, its antigen is unknown.

Next came a second PCR, run for about 6 to 12 cycles, which used a sample-barcoded 5' primer along with a J-beta primer mix. TCRdb used MiXCR to reprocess the 5' RACE reads, holding one entry per CDR3 protein. The data hold roughly 680,000 distinct CDR3 sequences, with around 48% observed a single time. The chain combines TRBV7-8 with TRBJ1-5, with 9 bases aligning to TRBD1. This TCR was recovered from a woman aged 55-70 years in good health. The sequenced sample was blood. This CDR3 is CASSLSRTGDNQPQHF. CDR3 in DNA: TGTGCCAGCAGCCTATCACGGACAGGGGACAATCAGCCCCAGCATTTT. Based on the CDR3 plus reference TRBV7-8 and TRBJ1-5, the full variable domain is GAGVSQSPRYKVAKRGQDVALRCDPISGHVSLFWYQQALGQGPEFLTYFQNEAQLDKSGLPSDRFFAERPEGSVSTLKIQRTQQEDSAVYLCASSLSRTGDNQPQHFGDGTRLSIL.